These 2 T cell receptor beta chains share one sample of origin, sequenced in a study of T cells in localized non-small cell lung cancer. Profiling relied on immunoSEQ multiplex PCR, and the TCRdb table lists in-frame clones only, not all of them. The sample yields around 41,000 clones, 91% seen once. Here the sequenced sample was PBMCs, taken before any cancer treatment. Source of these receptors: a woman aged 40 to 75 with stage II lung adenocarcinoma.

The rearrangement links TRBV19 to TRBJ2-3; TRBD2 aligns across 8 bases. J lost 2 bases, V lost 5 bases, and 9 bases had no gene match. Germline CDR1 is LNHDA and CDR2 is SQIVND (reference sequence). The CDR3 length is 16 residues. In DNA, the CDR3 is TGTGCCAGTAGTTCGGGAGGGTCACCCCCCACAGATACGCAGTATTTT. Residues: CASSSGGSPPTDTQYF.

Only one count was recorded for this clone. The chain couples TRBV5-1 to TRBJ2-7; D gene unclear. Per the germline V gene, CDR1 is SGHRS and CDR2 is YFSETQ. The CDR3 has 14 amino acids. The V gene lost 4 bases and the J gene lost 7 bases, with 18 bases spanning the gap. The CDR3 DNA reads as TGCGCCAGCAGCACCAAGGATCCTGGGTATGAGCAGTACTTC. Its protein product is CASSTKDPGYEQYF. The complete variable domain, with remaining parts taken from reference TRBV5-1 and TRBJ2-7, reads KAGVTQTPRYLIKTRGQQVTLSCSPISGHRSVSWYQQTPGQGLQFLFEYFSETQRNKGNFPGRFSGRQFSNSRSEMNVSTLELGDSALYLCASSTKDPGYEQYFGPGTRLTVT.